These 12 T cell receptor beta chains were sequenced from one sample in a study of post-analysis software for immune sequencing data. Unique-molecular-identifier-tagged TCR beta cDNA libraries were used. A single record per CDR3 protein comes from TCRdb applying MiXCR to the PCR reads. This table has about 160,000 distinct CDR3 sequences, about 36% appearing once. The sequencing here drew on blood, taken after autologous hematopoietic stem cell transplantation. The receptors were gathered from a girl aged 10-17 years with multiple sclerosis.

As to this clonotype: Germline is not matched at one junction end, which may reflect a read error. The chain combines TRBV5-8 with TRBJ1-1; D may be TRBD1 (6 bases). This CDR3 has 11 residues. CDR1 and CDR2 (germline): SGHTS, YDEGEE. CDR3 coding DNA: TGTGCTAGCAGCAGGGGCACTGAAGCTTTCTTT. Amino acids: CASSRGTEAFF.

This sequence joins TRBV5-6 and TRBJ2-3; 10 bases are a match to TRBD1. The length of the CDR3 is 16 residues. The germline gives CDR1 SGHDT, CDR2 YYEEEE. V lost 4 bases and J lost 6; bases outside the gene matches: 11. The CDR3 DNA is TGTGCCAGCAGCCCCCGGACAGGGGGACAGTGGGATACGCAGTATTTT. As protein: CASSPRTGGQWDTQYF.

The chain is built from TRBV5-1 and TRBJ2-3; TRBD2 agrees at 10 bases. V trimming: 4 bases; J trimming: 0 bases; junction bases outside the gene matches: 11. The CDR3 is 18 amino acids. CDR1 is SGHRS and CDR2 is YFSETQ in the germline V gene. Here the CDR3 reads CASSKVLLAGSSTDTQYF. CDR3 DNA: TGCGCCAGCAGCAAGGTTTTACTAGCGGGATCGAGCACAGATACGCAGTATTTT.

The genes are TRBV20-1 and TRBJ2-7; D is perhaps TRBD1 (6 bases). The CDR3 has 15 amino acids. The germline V and J ends were trimmed by 3 bases and 2 bases, with 17 bases remaining between them. CDR1 is DFQATT, CDR2 SNEGSKA, per germline (reference sequence). This CDR3 reads CSARGVGQTTYEQYF. The CDR3 DNA sequence: TGCAGTGCTAGGGGGGTCGGACAGACCACCTACGAGCAGTACTTC.

The chain has TRBV20-1 and TRBJ2-7; weak D call: TRBD2 (5 bases). The CDR3 loop spans 17 amino acids. Germline V gene sequence: CDR1 DFQATT, CDR2 SNEGSKA (reference sequence). With 6 bases removed from V and 3 bases from J, the gap between germline ends came to 27 bases. The CDR3, as DNA: TGCAGTGCGTCCGTCTTTAACGGGATTTACCGGGGCTACGAGCAGTACTTC. It codes for CSASVFNGIYRGYEQYF.

The table lists this clonotype with a few counts. The chain employs TRBV12-3 or TRBV12-4 and TRBJ2-5; no firm D call. The CDR3 contains 14 residues. Deletions cut 6 bases from V and 11 bases from J, with 22 bases between. CDR3 in amino acids: CASRATAGASEQYF. CDR3 coding DNA: TGTGCCAGCAGGGCCACAGCAGGCGCCAGTGAGCAGTACTTC.

This clonotype was counted between two and nine times. The V and J genes are TRBV5-1 and TRBJ2-7, with D possibly being TRBD2 (6 bases). CDR1 and CDR2 (germline): SGHRS, YFSETQ. The CDR3 totals 15 residues. V was cut by 5 bases and J by 3 bases, with 18 bases left in between. The CDR3 loop reads CASRPTSGPLYEQYF. For the CDR3, the DNA is TGCGCCAGCAGACCGACTAGTGGTCCTCTCTACGAGCAGTACTTC.

The V gene is TRBV6-1, the J gene TRBJ2-5; D is unresolved. Per germline, CDR1 MNHNS and CDR2 SASEGT. The CDR3 is 14 amino acids. V lost 2 bases to trimming and J lost 5 bases, with 12 bases between them. The CDR3, as DNA: TGTGCCAGCAGTGAAACTGGAAGGGCGGAGACCCAGTACTTC. As protein: CASSETGRAETQYF.

This clonotype was seen repeatedly, ten times or more. In DNA, the CDR3 is TGCAGCGTTGAAGATCAAGTAGCGGGACCCTACAATGAGCAGTTCTTC. Its protein product is CSVEDQVAGPYNEQFF. This chain connects TRBV29-1 to TRBJ2-1; TRBD2 aligns across 8 bases. The CDR3 length is 16 residues. V lost 0 bases, J lost 2 bases, and 6 bases stayed unmatched. Germline V lookup: CDR1 SQVTM, CDR2 ANQGSEA.

This clonotype has a handful of counts. This sequence joins TRBV7-2 and TRBJ2-5; 7 positions agree with TRBD2. CDR3 length equals 15 residues. V lost 0 bases, J lost 7 bases, and 8 bases stayed unmatched. Germline values: CDR1 SGHTA, CDR2 FQGNSA. CDR3 amino acids: CASSLAGGPQGTQYF. The CDR3 DNA follows: TGTGCCAGCAGCTTAGCGGGAGGGCCTCAGGGGACCCAGTACTTC.

This clonotype was recorded at least ten times. The chain employs TRBV7-2 and TRBJ1-3; D is possibly TRBD1 (5 bases). V was shortened by 2 bases and J by 3 bases, with 14 bases between the two germline ends. The CDR3 totals 16 residues. Germline CDR1 reads SGHTA; CDR2 reads FQGNSA. In DNA form, the CDR3 reads TGTGCCAGCAGCTTAATAGTGGCAGGGTATGGAAACACCATATATTTT. It encodes CASSLIVAGYGNTIYF.

This clonotype was counted a few times. This chain connects TRBV7-3 to TRBJ2-1; TRBD2 agrees at 13 bases. Germline V CDR1 and CDR2: SGHTA, FQGTGA. This CDR3 comprises 14 residues. The junction had 4 bases not matched to a gene; V was cut back by 4 bases and J by 10 bases. The CDR3 DNA is TGTGCCAGCAGCTCCGGGACTAGCGGGACCGAGCAGTTCTTC. It is translated as CASSSGTSGTEQFF.